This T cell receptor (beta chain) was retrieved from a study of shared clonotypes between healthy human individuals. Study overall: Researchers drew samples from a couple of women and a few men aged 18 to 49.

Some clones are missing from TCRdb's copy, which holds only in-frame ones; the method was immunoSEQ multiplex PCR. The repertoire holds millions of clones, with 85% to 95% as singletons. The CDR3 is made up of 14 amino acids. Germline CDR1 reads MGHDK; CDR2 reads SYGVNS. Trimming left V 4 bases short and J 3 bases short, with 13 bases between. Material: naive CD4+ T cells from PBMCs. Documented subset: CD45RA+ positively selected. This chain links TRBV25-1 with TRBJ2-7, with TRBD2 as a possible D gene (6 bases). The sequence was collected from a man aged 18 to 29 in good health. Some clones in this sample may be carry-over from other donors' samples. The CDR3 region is CASSVLGGYYEQYF. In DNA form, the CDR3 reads TGTGCCAGCAGTGTCCTTGGAGGGTACTACGAGCAGTACTTC.